This entry describes one T cell receptor (beta chain). Its antigen is unknown. A single base separates this from a much larger clone, so it may be a read error. The data were obtained in a study of T cells in Graves' hyperthyroidism and ophthalmopathy (dated by TCRdb to between 2017 and 2020). About the full investigation: Peripheral blood was sampled at the time of initial diagnosis, prior to any treatment. TCR V-J signatures able to tell the groups apart were searched for in a discovery cohort of 90 to 100 patients, of whom around 43 had Graves' ophthalmopathy and around 57 had stable Graves' hyperthyroidism. Whether ophthalmopathy could be predicted prospectively was tested in an independent validation cohort made up of under 20 hyperthyroidism patients plus 17 patients who later progressed to ophthalmopathy. The 100 discovery patients were randomly split 7:3 into training and test sets. The study also compared thyroid tissue and blood T-cell repertoires from about six Graves' hyperthyroidism patients. Following sampling, methimazole starting at 30 mg daily was given to hyperthyroidism patients, and high-dose intravenous methylprednisolone was given to ophthalmopathy patients. The paper reports TCR Vbeta CDR3 sequencing of some 140 peripheral blood samples: 43 ophthalmopathy, under 80 hyperthyroidism and approximately 17 progressor patients.

Stable Graves' hyperthyroidism was defined as the absence of progression to ophthalmopathy over 18 months of follow-up. Hyperthyroidism patients were aged 18 to 65 years and newly diagnosed, with disease duration of less than 2 months. The study excluded patients with uncontrolled infections, other autoimmune diseases, pregnancy or lactation. Diagnoses were established on the basis of clinical symptoms, serum thyroxine and TRAb, thyroid ultrasound, and orbital computed tomography. PBMCs were isolated from 7.5 to 10 ml of fresh peripheral blood by Ficoll-Paque density gradient centrifugation. Total RNA was extracted using Trizol reagent, and RNA quality was assessed on an Agilent 2100 Bioanalyzer. Amplification of TCR beta CDR3 regions was carried out from RNA transcripts. A first-round RT-PCR of the TCR CDR3 used the HTBI primer set with the Qiagen OneStep RT-PCR kit. Libraries were constructed in a second round of multiplex PCR, after which size selection and purification were performed. Paired-end sequencing of the libraries was performed with 100 bp reads on an Illumina HiSeq2000. Processing in the source paper ran as follows. SOAPnuke was used to process the raw data, with reads discarded if the reads contained adapters or uncalled bases, had a mean Phred below 15, or lacked an exact constant-primer or identifier match. COPE v1.2.5 was used to merge high-quality paired reads, and clonotypes were defined as unique nucleotide sequences. Clonotypes were aligned to IMGT TRBV, TRBD and TRBJ reference segments using MiTCR v1.1. Analysis was restricted to V-J combinations with a frequency above 0.0001, which covered 99.2% of repertoires. A TCS score was defined as the ratio between F50 (clonal expansion) and ExV (chaos), using BLOSUM62-based TCRdist between CDR3 peptides within each V-J. Welch's t-statistics and random forest reduced 500 to 550 V-J features to roughly 13, which were used in a naive Bayes classifier (R e1071). TCRdb itself trimmed the public reads at Q25 with fastp, ran MiXCR and retained productive beta chains. Under each unique CDR3 protein, matching rows form one entry showing the most common genes and DNA. None of the V and J calls come from the authors' own analysis; TCRdb made them. Across this sample there are around 180,000 distinct CDR3 sequences, with approximately 17% seen only once. 25% to 30% of the sample belongs to the ten largest clones.

Cut back by 4 bases and 1 base, the V and J ends lie 7 bases apart. The CDR3 goes from the cysteine to the phenylalanine over 14 residues. Only the CDR3 DNA is retained, 42 bases long and in frame from the first base. CDR1 LGHDT and CDR2 YNNKEL were looked up in the germline V gene (reference sequence). The study at large found these results: In validation, progression to ophthalmopathy was predicted by the model with roughly 71% sensitivity and just over 72% specificity, a median of approximately 6.5 months before onset. Sample size was not statistically predetermined, and blinding of investigators to group allocation was not performed. In cross-validation, a model built on a 13 V-J signature told ophthalmopathy apart from stable hyperthyroidism with 87.88% sensitivity and 81% to 82% specificity, and in testing the same model reached 80%/75%. Most expanded thyroid clonotypes (frequency above 0.001) were also detected in blood, suggesting blood repertoires may reflect thyroid immune responses.

The TCR comes from a woman between 50 and 59 years old with Graves' hyperthyroidism. The rearranged chain carries TRBV3-1 and TRBJ2-2, with TRBD2 perhaps the D gene, on 5 matching bases. Material for sequencing was blood. For the CDR3, the sequence is CASSPDWNTGELFF. The base sequence is TGTGCCAGCAGCCCGGACTGGAACACCGGGGAGCTGTTTTTT.